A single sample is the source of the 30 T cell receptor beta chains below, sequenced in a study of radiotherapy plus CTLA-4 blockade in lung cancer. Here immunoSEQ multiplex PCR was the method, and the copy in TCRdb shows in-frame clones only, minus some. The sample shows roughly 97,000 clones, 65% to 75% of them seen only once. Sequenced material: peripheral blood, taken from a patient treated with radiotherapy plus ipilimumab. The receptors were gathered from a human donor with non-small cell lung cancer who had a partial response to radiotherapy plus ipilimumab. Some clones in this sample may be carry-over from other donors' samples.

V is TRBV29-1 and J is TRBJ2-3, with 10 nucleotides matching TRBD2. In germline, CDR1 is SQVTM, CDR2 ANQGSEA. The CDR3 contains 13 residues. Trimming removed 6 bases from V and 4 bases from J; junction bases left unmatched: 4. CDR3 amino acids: CSVQLAGADTQYF. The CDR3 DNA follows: TGCAGCGTGCAGCTAGCGGGGGCAGATACGCAGTATTTT.

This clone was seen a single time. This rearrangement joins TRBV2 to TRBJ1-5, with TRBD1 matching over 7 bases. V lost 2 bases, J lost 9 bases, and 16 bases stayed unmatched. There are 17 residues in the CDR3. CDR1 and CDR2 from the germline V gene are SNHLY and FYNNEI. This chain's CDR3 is CASSERQGGDWKRPQHF. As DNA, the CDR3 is TGTGCCAGCAGTGAACGACAGGGTGGAGATTGGAAGCGGCCCCAGCATTTT. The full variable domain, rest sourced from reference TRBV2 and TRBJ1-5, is EPEVTQTPSHQVTQMGQEVILRCVPISNHLYFYWYRQILGQKVEFLVSFYNNEISEKSEIFDDQFSVERPDGSNFTLKIRSTKLEDSAMYFCASSERQGGDWKRPQHFGDGTRLSIL.

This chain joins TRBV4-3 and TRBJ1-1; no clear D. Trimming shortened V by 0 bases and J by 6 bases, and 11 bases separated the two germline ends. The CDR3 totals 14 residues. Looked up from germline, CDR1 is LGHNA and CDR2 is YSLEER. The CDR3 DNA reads TGCGCCAGCAGCCAAGAAAACAGATCCCCTGAAGCTTTCTTT. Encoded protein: CASSQENRSPEAFF.

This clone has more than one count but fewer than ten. The CDR3 nucleotides are TGTGCCAGCAGTGCGGAGCGGGGGGGCGCGTATGAGCAGTTCTTC. It codes for CASSAERGGAYEQFF. This rearrangement joins TRBV2 to TRBJ2-1; 10 bases map to TRBD2. CDR1 is SNHLY and CDR2 is FYNNEI in the germline V gene. The V gene end was trimmed by 4 bases and the J gene end by 8 bases; junction bases not matched to a gene: 8. This CDR3 is 15 amino acids long.

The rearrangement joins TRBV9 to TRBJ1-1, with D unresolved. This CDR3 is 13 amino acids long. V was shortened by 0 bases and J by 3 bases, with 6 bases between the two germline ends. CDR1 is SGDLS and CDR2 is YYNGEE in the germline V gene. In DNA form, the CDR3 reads TGTGCCAGCAGCGTAGGCAGCGACACTGAAGCTTTCTTT. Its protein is CASSVGSDTEAFF.

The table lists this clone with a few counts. The CDR3 spells CASSLALGGETQYF. The CDR3 DNA sequence: TGCGCCAGCAGCTTGGCCCTGGGGGGGGAGACCCAGTACTTC. The genes are TRBV5-1 and TRBJ2-5; TRBD2 matches 7 bases. The CDR3 loop spans 14 amino acids. Germline V gene data show CDR1 as SGHRS and CDR2 as YFSETQ. J lost 5 bases, V lost 0 bases, and 4 bases had no gene match.

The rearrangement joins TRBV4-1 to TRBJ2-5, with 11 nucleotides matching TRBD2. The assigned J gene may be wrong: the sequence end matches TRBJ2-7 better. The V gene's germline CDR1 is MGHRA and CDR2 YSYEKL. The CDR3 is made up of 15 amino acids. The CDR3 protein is CASSQGGLADYEQYF. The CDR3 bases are TGCGCCAGCAGCCAAGGGGGACTAGCGGATTACGAGCAGTACTTC.

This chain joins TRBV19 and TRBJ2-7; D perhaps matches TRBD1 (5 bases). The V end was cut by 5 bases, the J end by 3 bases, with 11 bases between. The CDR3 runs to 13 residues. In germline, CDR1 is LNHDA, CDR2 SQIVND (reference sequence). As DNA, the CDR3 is TGTGCCAGTAGTGTTCAGGGTGGCTACGAGCAGTACTTC. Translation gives CASSVQGGYEQYF.

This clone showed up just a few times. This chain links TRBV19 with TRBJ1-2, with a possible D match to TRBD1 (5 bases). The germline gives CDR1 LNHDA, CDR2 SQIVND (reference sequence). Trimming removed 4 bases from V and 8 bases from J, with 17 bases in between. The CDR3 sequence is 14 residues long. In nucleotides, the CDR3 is TGTGCCAGTAGTAGGGACGGCGGGGGTGGAGGCTACACCTTC. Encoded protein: CASSRDGGGGGYTF.

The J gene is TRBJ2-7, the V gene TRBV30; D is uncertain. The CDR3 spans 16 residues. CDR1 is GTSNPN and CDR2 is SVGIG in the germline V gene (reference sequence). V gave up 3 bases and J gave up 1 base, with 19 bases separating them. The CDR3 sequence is CAWRPDTARFSYEQYF. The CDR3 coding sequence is TGTGCCTGGAGGCCCGACACAGCACGCTTTTCCTACGAGCAGTACTTC. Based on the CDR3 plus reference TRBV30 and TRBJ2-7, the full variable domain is SQTIHQWPATLVQPVGSPLSLECTVEGTSNPNLYWYRQAAGRGLQLLFYSVGIGQISSEVPQNLSASRPQDRQFILSSKKLLLSDSGFYLCAWRPDTARFSYEQYFGPGTRLTVT.

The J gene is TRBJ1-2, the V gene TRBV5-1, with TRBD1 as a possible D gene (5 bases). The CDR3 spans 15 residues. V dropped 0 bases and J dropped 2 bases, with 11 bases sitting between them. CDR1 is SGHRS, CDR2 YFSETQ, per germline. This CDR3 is CASSLVGAANYGYTF. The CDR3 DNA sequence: TGCGCCAGCAGCTTGGTTGGGGCAGCAAACTATGGCTACACCTTC.

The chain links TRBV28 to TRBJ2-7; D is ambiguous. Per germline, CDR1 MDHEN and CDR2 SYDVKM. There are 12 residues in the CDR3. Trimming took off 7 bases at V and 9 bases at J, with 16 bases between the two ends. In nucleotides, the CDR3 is TGTGCCAGCAAGTCCCCGGGTACAAGGCAGTACTTC. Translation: CASKSPGTRQYF.

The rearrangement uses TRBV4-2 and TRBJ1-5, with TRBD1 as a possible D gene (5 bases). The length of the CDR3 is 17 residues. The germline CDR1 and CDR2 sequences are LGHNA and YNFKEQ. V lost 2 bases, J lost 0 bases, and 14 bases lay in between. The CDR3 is CASSQRMGTYSNQPQHF. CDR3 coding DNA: TGTGCCAGCAGCCAACGGATGGGGACTTATAGCAATCAGCCCCAGCATTTT.

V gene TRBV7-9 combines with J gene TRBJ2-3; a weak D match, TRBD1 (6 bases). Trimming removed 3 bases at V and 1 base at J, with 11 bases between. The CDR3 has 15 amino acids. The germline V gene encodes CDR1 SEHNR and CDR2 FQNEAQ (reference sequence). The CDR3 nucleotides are TGTGCCAGCAGCTTCAGGGCAGGGGGCACAGATACGCAGTATTTT. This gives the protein CASSFRAGGTDTQYF.

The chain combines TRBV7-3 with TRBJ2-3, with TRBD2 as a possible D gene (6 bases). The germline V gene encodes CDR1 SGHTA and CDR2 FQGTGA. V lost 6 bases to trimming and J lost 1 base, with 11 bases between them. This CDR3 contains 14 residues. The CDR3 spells CASSLSGRTDTQYF. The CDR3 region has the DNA TGTGCCAGCAGTCTTAGCGGACGCACAGATACGCAGTATTTT. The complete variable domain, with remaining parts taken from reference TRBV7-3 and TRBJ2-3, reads GAGVSQTPSNKVTEKGKYVELRCDPISGHTALYWYRQSLGQGPEFLIYFQGTGAADDSGLPNDRFFAVRPEGSVSTLKIQRTERGDSAVYLCASSLSGRTDTQYFGPGTRLTVL.

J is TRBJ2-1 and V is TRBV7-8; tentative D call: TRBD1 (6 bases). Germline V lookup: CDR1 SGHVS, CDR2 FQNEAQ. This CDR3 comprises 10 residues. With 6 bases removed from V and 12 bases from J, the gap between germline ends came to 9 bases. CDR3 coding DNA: TGTGCCAGCAGGGGGGCGGTGCAGTTCTTC. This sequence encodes CASRGAVQFF.

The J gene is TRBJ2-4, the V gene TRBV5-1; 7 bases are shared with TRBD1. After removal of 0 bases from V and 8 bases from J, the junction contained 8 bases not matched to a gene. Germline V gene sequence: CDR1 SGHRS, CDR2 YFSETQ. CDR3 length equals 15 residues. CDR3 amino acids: CASSLGSFQGDIQYF. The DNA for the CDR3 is TGCGCCAGCAGCTTGGGAAGCTTCCAGGGGGACATTCAGTACTTC.

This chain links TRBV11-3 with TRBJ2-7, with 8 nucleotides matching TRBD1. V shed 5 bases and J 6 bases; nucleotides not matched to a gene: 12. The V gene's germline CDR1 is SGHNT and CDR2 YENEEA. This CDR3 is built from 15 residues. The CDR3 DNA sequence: TGTGCCAGCAGCATAGGTCGGACAGGGACGGGCGAGCAGTACTTC. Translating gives CASSIGRTGTGEQYF.

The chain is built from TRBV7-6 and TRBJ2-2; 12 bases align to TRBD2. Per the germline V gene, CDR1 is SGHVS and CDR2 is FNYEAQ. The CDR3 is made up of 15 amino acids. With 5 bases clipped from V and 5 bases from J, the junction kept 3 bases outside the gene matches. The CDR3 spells CASSMTSGGTGELFF. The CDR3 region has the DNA TGTGCCAGCAGCATGACTAGCGGGGGTACCGGGGAGCTGTTTTTT.

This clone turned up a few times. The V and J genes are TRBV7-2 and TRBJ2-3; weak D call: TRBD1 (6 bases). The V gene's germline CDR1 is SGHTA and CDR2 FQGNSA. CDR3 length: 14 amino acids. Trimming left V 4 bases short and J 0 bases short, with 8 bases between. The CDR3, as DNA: TGTGCCAGCAGCTACGGACAGAGCACAGATACGCAGTATTTT. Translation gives CASSYGQSTDTQYF.

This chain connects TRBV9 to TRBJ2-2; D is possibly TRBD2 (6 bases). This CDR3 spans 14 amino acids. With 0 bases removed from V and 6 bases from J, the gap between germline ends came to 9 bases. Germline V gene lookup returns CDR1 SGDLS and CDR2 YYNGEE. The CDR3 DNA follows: TGTGCCAGCAGCGTAGGACTAGTTCCCGGGGAGCTGTTTTTT. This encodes CASSVGLVPGELFF. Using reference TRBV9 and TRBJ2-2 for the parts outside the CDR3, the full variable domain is DSGVTQTPKHLITATGQRVTLRCSPRSGDLSVYWYQQSLDQGLQFLIQYYNGEERAKGNILERFSAQQFPDLHSELNLSSLELGDSALYFCASSVGLVPGELFFGEGSRLTVL.

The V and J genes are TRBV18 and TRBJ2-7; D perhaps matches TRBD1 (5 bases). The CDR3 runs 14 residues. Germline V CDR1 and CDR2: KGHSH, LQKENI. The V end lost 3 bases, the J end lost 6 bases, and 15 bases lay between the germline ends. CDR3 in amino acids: CASSPRQPEGEQYF. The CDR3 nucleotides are TGTGCCAGCTCACCGAGACAGCCGGAAGGCGAGCAGTACTTC.

CDR3 in amino acids: CASSIGQGYQPQHF. Written as DNA, the CDR3 is TGTGCCAGTAGTATAGGCCAGGGGTATCAGCCCCAGCATTTT. J is TRBJ1-5 and V is TRBV19; maybe TRBD1 (6 bases). Germline CDR1 and CDR2: LNHDA and SQIVND (reference sequence). The V end lost 1 base, the J end lost 5 bases, and 9 bases lay between the germline ends. This CDR3 comprises 14 residues.

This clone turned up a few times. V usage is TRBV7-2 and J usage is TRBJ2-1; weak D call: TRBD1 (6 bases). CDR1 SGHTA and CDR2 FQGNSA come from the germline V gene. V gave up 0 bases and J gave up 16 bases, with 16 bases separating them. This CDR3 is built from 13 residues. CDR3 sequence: CASSLAGRGLPFF. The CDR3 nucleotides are TGTGCCAGCAGCTTAGCTGGCAGGGGTTTGCCTTTCTTC.

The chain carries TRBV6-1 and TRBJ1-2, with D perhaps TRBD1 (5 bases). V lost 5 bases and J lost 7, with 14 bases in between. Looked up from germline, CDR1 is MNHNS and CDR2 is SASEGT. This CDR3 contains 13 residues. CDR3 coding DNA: TGTGCCAGCAGTACCCGACAGTTCATTGGCTACACCTTC. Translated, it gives CASSTRQFIGYTF.

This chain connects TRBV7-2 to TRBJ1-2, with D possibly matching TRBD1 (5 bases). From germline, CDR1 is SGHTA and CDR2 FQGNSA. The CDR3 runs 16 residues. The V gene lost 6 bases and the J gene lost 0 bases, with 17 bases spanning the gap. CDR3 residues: CASRNRSGGTNYGYTF. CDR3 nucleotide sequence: TGTGCCAGCAGAAACAGATCGGGGGGAACTAACTATGGCTACACCTTC.

CDR3 DNA sequence: TGCGCCAGCCGGGACGGGGGAAACCAAGAGACCCAGTACTTC. The encoded protein is CASRDGGNQETQYF. This sequence joins TRBV10-2 and TRBJ2-5; D possibly corresponds to TRBD2 (6 bases). This CDR3 is built from 14 residues. Germline V lookup: CDR1 WSHSY, CDR2 SAAADI. Trimming took 8 bases from V and 0 from J, leaving 13 bases between them.

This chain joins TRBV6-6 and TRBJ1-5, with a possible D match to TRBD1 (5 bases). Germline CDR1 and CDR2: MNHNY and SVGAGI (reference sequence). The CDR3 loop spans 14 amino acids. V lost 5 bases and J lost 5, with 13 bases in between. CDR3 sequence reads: CASSDKGYDQPQHF. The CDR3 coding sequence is TGTGCCAGCAGTGATAAGGGGTACGATCAGCCCCAGCATTTT.

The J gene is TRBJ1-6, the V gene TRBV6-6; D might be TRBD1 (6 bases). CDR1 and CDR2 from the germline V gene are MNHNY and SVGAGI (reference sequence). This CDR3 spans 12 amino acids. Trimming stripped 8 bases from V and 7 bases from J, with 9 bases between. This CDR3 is CASAGDNSPLHF. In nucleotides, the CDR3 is TGTGCCAGCGCAGGGGACAATTCACCCCTCCACTTT.

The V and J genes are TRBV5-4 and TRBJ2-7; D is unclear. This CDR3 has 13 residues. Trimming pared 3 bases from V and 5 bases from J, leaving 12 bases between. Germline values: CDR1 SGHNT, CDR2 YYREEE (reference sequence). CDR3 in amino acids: CASSSTLAHEQYF. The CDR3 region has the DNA TGTGCCAGCAGCTCGACCTTAGCCCACGAGCAGTACTTC.